This record covers a single T cell receptor (beta chain). There are 14 residues in the CDR3. Germline values: CDR1 LNHDA, CDR2 SQIVND (reference sequence). Trimming cost V 2 bases and J 9 bases; bases outside gene matches: 7. This entry is derived from a study of shared clonotypes between healthy human individuals. TCRdb's table, derived via immunoSEQ multiplex PCR, lists solely in-frame clones and lacks some. The sample contains 1,400,000 or so clones, just under 99% of which appear only once. This clonotype was obtained from a man aged 25-45 years in good health. The chain uses TRBV19 and TRBJ2-1; 7 bases agree with TRBD2. Source material: naive CD4+ T cells sorted from blood. As for subset: CD45RA+ positively selected. The CDR3 loop reads CASSILGAGSEQFF. The CDR3 DNA is TGTGCCAGTAGTATATTGGGAGCGGGAAGTGAGCAGTTCTTC.